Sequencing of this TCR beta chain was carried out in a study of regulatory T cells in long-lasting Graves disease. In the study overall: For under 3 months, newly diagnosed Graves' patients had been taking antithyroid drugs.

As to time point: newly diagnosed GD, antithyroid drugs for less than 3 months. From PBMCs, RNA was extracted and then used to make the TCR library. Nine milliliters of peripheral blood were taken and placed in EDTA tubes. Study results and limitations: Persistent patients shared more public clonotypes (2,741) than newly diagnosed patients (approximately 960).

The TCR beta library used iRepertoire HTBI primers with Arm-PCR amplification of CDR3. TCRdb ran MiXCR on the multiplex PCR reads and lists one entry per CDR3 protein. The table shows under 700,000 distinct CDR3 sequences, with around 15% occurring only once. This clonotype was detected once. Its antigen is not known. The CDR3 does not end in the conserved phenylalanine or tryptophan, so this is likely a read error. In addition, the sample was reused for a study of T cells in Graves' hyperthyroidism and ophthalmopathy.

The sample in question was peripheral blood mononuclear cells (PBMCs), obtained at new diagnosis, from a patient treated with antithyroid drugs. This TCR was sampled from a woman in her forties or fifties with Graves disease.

The CDR3 DNA is TGTGCCAGCAGTTTGCTGGCAGGAGGTCTCTACACCTCC. Translating gives CASSLLAGGLYTS. The rearrangement uses TRBV12-3 or TRBV12-4 and TRBJ1-2; no clear D gene. CDR3 length: 13 amino acids. Trimming pared 3 bases from V and 10 bases from J, leaving 15 bases between.